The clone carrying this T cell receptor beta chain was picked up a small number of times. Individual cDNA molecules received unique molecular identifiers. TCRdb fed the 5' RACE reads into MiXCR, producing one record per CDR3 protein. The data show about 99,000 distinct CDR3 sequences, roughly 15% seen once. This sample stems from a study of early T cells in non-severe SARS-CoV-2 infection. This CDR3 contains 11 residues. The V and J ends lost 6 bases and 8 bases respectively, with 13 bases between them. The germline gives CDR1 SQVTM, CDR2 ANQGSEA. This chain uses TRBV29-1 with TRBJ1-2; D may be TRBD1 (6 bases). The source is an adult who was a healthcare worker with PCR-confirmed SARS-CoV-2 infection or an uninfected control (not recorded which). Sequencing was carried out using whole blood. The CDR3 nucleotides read TGCAGCGTGAAGAAGGGGGACGGCTACACCTTC. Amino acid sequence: CSVKKGDGYTF. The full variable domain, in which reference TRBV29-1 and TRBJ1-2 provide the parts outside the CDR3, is SAVISQKPSRDICQRGTSLTIQCQVDSQVTMMFWYRQQPGQSLTLIATANQGSEATYESGFVIDKFPISRPNLTFSTLTVSNMSPEDSSIYLCSVKKGDGYTFGSGTRLTVV.